The clone carrying this T cell receptor beta chain was found a few times. Its antigen is not identified. One end of the junction varies from germline; a read error may be responsible. TCRdb re-clonotyped the PCR reads via MiXCR. The table records roughly 44,000 clones, approximately 24% of them present only once. This entry comes from a study of metastatic and nonmetastatic thyroid tumors. Each patient went into thyroid surgery without having received any treatment. Study-wide results and limits: As reported, TCR beta diversity in blood and tumor was significantly higher in malignant thyroid tumors than in benign nodules.

The sequence derives from a female donor with papillary thyroid cancer or a benign thyroid nodule (not recorded which). Some clones in this sample may be carry-over from other donors' samples. Sequenced material: tumor tissue.

CDR3 coding DNA: TGTGCCAGCAGACCCCTCGCCCCGGGAGGCTACAATAAGCAGTTCTTC. The encoded protein is CASRPLAPGGYNKQFF. The J gene is TRBJ2-1, the V gene TRBV6-1, with TRBD2 identical over 7 bases. CDR1 is MNHNS, CDR2 SASEGT, per germline. This CDR3 is built from 16 residues.